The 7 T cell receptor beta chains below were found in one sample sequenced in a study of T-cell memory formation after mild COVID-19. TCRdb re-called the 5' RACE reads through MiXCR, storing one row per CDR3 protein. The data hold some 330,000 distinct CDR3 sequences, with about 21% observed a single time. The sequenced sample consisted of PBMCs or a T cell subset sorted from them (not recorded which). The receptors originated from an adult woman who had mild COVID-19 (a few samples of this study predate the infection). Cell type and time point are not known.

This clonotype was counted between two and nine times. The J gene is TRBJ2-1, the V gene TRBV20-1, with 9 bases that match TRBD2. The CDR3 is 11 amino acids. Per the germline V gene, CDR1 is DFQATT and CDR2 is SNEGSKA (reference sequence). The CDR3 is CRAGGNNEQFF. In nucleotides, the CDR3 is TGCAGGGCGGGAGGGAACAATGAGCAGTTCTTC.

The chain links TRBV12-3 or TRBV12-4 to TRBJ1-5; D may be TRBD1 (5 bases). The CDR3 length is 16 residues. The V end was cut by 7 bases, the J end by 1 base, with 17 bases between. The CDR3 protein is CASKPGPQASNQPQHF. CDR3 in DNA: TGTGCCAGCAAGCCGGGACCCCAGGCGAGCAATCAGCCCCAGCATTTT.

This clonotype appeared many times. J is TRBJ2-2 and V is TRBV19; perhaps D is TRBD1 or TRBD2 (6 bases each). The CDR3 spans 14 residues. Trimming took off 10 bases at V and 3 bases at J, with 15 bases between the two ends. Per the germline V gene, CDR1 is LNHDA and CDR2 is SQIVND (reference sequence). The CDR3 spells CATKGGGDTGELFF. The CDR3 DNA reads TGTGCCACAAAGGGGGGTGGCGACACCGGGGAGCTGTTTTTT.

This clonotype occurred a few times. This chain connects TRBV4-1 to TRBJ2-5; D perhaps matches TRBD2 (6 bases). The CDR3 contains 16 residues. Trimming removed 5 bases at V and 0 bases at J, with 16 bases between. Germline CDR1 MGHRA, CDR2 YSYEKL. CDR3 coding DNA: TGCGCCAGCAGCTCAGGACACCTAGCGTACCAAGAGACCCAGTACTTC. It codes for CASSSGHLAYQETQYF.

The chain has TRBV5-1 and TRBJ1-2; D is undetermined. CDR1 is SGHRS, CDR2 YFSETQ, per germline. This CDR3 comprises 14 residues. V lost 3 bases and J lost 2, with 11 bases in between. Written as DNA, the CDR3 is TGCGCCAGCAGCTCCCCAACAGCAAACTATGGCTACACCTTC. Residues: CASSSPTANYGYTF.

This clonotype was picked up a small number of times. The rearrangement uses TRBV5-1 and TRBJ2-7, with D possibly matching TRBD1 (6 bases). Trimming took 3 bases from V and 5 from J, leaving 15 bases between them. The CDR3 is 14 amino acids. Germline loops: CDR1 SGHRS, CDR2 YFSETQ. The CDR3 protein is CASSSSPTGNEQYF. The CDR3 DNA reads TGCGCCAGCAGCTCGTCTCCTACAGGGAACGAGCAGTACTTC. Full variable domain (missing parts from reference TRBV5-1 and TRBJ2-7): KAGVTQTPRYLIKTRGQQVTLSCSPISGHRSVSWYQQTPGQGLQFLFEYFSETQRNKGNFPGRFSGRQFSNSRSEMNVSTLELGDSALYLCASSSSPTGNEQYFGPGTRLTVT.

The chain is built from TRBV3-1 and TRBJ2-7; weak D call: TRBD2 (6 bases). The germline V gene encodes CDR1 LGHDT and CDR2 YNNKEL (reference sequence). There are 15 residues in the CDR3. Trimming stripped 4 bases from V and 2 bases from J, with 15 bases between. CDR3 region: CASSRLPGLPYEQYF. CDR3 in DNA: TGTGCCAGCAGCCGCCTTCCGGGACTGCCCTACGAGCAGTACTTC.